This section outlines one T cell receptor (beta chain) sequence together with its context. What it recognizes is unknown. The study ran its PCR with 60 Vbeta and 13 Jbeta primers. Measured with immunoSEQ multiplex PCR; TCRdb has only the in-frame clones, and not every one. This table has 150,000 to 200,000 clones, around 80% appearing once. The CDR3 extends over 16 amino acids. J lost 5 bases, V lost 6 bases, and 7 bases had no gene match. Germline loops: CDR1 ENHRY, CDR2 SYGVKD. This entry belongs to a study of cytomegalovirus exposure and HLA in healthy donors. Turning to the study itself: Researchers previously reported finding more than 100 million unique TCR beta sequences from roughly 180 million T cells. Of some 400 genotyped donors, 81% clustered with self-reported Caucasian donors.

Study results and limitations: Per a prior analysis, the majority of TCR beta V segments were productive roughly 87% or roughly 30% of the time. Later analysis demonstrated an association between a missense DCLRE1C variant and TCR beta V- and J-gene trimming.

Material: PBMCs. V gene TRBV10-3 combines with J gene TRBJ2-5; 15 bases fit TRBD2. The sequence was obtained from a man aged 18 to 29 in good health and CMV-seronegative. CDR3 in amino acids: CAISGTSGGKEETQYF. Written as DNA, the CDR3 is TGTGCCATCAGCGGGACTAGCGGGGGGAAAGAGGAGACCCAGTACTTC.